These T cell receptor beta chains were read from a single sample in a study of preoperative IRX-2 immunotherapy in early breast cancer. Using immunoSEQ multiplex PCR, the repertoire was profiled, and TCRdb retains in-frame clones only, with some absent. The table records about 24,000 clones, around 90% of them present only once. Sequenced here: tumor tissue, sampled after IRX-2 immunotherapy. Receptors originate from a human donor with breast cancer. CDR3s include the opening cysteine and the closing phenylalanine or tryptophan. Fields, in order: V gene, J gene, CDR3 protein.

TRBV10-1	TRBJ2-5	CASSRGTSGGGETQYF
TRBV4-1	TRBJ1-6	CASSQLDRGPNSPLHF
TRBV5-1	TRBJ1-2	CASSLSADREIYTF
TRBV7-2	TRBJ1-1	CASSRSVREAFF
TRBV9	TRBJ2-6	CASSVQASGANVLTF
TRBV5-4	TRBJ1-1	CASTWRGRNTEAFF
TRBV5-8	TRBJ1-1	CASSLGQGANEAFF
TRBV5-4	TRBJ2-3	CASSRDGSTDTQYF
TRBV28	TRBJ1-5	CASAEWSGNQPQHF
TRBV2	TRBJ2-6	CASTESSGANVLTF
TRBV28	TRBJ1-3	CASNNGRFSGNTIYF
TRBV2	TRBJ2-3	CASQGVASTDTQYF
TRBV7-2	TRBJ1-2	CASSLEAPGYTF
TRBV11-3	TRBJ1-4	CASSSYHRDRGSEKLFF
TRBV7-6	TRBJ2-1	CASSQTSGSYNEQFF
TRBV6-1	TRBJ2-7	CAGASGTGQYEQYF
TRBV7-8	TRBJ1-2	CASSLGDRLLEGYTF
TRBV25-1	TRBJ1-1	CASSDILREAFF
TRBV7-6	TRBJ1-5	CASSLGTGGNQPQHF
TRBV10-2	TRBJ1-1	CASSFDRVTEAFF
TRBV18	TRBJ1-1	CASSLDRGRTNTEAFF
TRBV2	TRBJ1-5	CASRGTNSNQPQHF
TRBV11-2	TRBJ1-6	CASSIDRGGSPLHF
TRBV6-6	TRBJ2-5	CASSSSTGSQETQYF
TRBV28	TRBJ2-2	CASSRNGLAGNTGELFF
TRBV4-1	TRBJ1-1	CASSTGQGTEAFF
TRBV18	TRBJ1-2	CASSPEHGQGTYGYTF
TRBV7-6	TRBJ2-5	CASSSFYRLTGETQYF
TRBV29-1	TRBJ2-2	CSADRDRGTGELFF
TRBV4-1	TRBJ1-1	CASSQGSYYRGAHPEAFF
TRBV25-1	TRBJ1-2	CASTPDSGTGHYGYTF
TRBV6-5	TRBJ2-3	CASSYSWEGTDTQYF
TRBV18	TRBJ2-2	CASSPTQVLAAAGELFF
TRBV6-6	TRBJ1-2	CASSTNRHLDGGYTF
TRBV18	TRBJ1-1	CASSQQDGRMNTEAFF
TRBV11-2	TRBJ2-2	CASSLNGVRVNTGELFF
TRBV6-6	TRBJ1-4	CASSYETGYEKLFF
TRBV5-6	TRBJ1-2	CASSRGDYGYTF
TRBV18	TRBJ1-3	CASSLLSGKDAGNTIYF
TRBV19	TRBJ1-6	CASSITGNSPLHF
TRBV18	TRBJ1-5	CASSAGGDQPQHF
TRBV7-2	TRBJ1-1	CASSFTDVTEAFF
TRBV6-5	TRBJ1-5	CASRQGQGHQPQHF
TRBV13	TRBJ2-1	CASSLGLASSYNEQFF
TRBV7-3	TRBJ1-2	CASSPIPQGGGYTF
TRBV30	TRBJ2-5	CAWSEEETQYF
TRBV2	TRBJ1-2	CASSEGGVTF
TRBV7-3	TRBJ1-1	CASSLSVNTEAFF
TRBV19	TRBJ1-6	CASSSGQGGLGSPLHF
TRBV4-2	TRBJ1-2	CASSPRQGDGYTF
TRBV27	TRBJ2-1	CASGTLDSSLRFF
TRBV20-1	TRBJ2-3	CSADPVGTQYF
TRBV5-4	TRBJ2-5	CASSLDRVKETQYF
TRBV15	TRBJ1-5	CATSSPGTGTQPQHF
TRBV7-3	TRBJ1-1	CASSLQGKDTEAFF
TRBV10-3	TRBJ1-5	CAISEKGIGNQPQHF